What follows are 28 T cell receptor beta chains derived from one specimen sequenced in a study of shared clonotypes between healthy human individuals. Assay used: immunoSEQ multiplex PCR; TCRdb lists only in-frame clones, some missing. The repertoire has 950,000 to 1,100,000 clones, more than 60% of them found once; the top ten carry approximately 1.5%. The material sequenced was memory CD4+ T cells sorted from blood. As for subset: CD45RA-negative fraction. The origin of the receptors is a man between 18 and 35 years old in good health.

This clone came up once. For the CDR3, the DNA is TGTGCCAGCAGTTCATGGACTAGCGGGCAAGAGACCCAGTACTTC. Amino acids: CASSSWTSGQETQYF. The V and J genes are TRBV28 and TRBJ2-5; 11 nucleotides match TRBD2. V lost 4 bases to trimming and J lost 2 bases; unmatched junction nucleotides: 3. CDR1 and CDR2 (germline): MDHEN, SYDVKM. This CDR3 comprises 15 residues.

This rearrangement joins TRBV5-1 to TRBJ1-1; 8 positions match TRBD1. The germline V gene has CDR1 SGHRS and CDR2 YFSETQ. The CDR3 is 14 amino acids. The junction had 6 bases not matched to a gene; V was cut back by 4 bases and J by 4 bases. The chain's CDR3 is CASSRQGSVTEAFF. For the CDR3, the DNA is TGCGCCAGCAGCCGACAGGGGTCGGTCACTGAAGCTTTCTTT.

The CDR3 loop reads CAWRGQGVNEQFF. CDR3 nucleotides: TGTGCCTGGAGGGGACAGGGGGTCAATGAGCAGTTCTTC. This chain joins TRBV30 and TRBJ2-1; 11 positions match TRBD1. Germline CDR1 and CDR2: GTSNPN and SVGIG (reference sequence). The CDR3 sequence is 13 residues long. V lost 3 bases, J lost 6 bases, and 1 base stayed unmatched.

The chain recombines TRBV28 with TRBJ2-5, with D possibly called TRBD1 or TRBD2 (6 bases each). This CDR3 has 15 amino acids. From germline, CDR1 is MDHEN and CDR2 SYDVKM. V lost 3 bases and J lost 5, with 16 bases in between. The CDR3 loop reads CASSFMGAGRETQYF. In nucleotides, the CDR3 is TGTGCCAGCAGTTTCATGGGGGCAGGGAGGGAGACCCAGTACTTC.

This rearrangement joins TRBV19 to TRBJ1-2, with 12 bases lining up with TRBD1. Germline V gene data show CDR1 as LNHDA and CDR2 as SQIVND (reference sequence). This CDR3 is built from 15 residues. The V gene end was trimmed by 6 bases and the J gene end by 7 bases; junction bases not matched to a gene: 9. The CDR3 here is CASSHRDRGQRGYTF. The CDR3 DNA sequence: TGTGCCAGTAGCCACCGGGACAGGGGGCAACGTGGCTACACCTTC.

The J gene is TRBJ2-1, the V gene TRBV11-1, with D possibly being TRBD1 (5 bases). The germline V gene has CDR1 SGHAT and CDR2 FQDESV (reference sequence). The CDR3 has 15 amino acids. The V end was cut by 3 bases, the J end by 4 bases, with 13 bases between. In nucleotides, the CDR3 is TGTGCCAGCAGCTTTAATGGGGCAGGGTACAATGAGCAGTTCTTC. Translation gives CASSFNGAGYNEQFF.

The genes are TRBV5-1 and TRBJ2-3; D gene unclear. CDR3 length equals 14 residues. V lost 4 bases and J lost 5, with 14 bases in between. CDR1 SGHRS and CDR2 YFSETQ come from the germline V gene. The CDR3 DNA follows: TGCGCCAGCAGCCCGGATGGAACTATAGATACGCAGTATTTT. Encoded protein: CASSPDGTIDTQYF.

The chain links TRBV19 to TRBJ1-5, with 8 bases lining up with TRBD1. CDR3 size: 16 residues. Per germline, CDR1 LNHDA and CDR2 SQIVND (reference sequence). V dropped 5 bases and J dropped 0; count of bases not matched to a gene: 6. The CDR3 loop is CASSPGTGYSNQPQHF. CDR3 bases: TGTGCCAGTAGTCCGGGGACAGGATATAGCAATCAGCCCCAGCATTTT.

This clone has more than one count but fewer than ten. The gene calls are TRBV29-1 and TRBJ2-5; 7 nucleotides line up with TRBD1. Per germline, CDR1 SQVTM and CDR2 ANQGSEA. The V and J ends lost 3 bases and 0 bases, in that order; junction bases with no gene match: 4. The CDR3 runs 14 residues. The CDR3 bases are TGCAGCGTTGATCGCAGGGGGAACCAAGAGACCCAGTACTTC. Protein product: CSVDRRGNQETQYF.

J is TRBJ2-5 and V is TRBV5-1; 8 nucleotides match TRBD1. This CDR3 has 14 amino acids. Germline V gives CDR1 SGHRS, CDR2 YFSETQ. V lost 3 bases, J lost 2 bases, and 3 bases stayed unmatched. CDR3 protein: CASSWTGTQETQYF. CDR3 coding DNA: TGCGCCAGCAGCTGGACAGGGACGCAAGAGACCCAGTACTTC.

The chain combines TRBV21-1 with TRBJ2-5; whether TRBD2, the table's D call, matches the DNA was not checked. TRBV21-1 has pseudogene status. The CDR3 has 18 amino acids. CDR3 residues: CASSKAGTSGSWGETQYF. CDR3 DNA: TGTGCCAGCAGCAAAGCCGGGACTAGCGGGAGCTGGGGAGAGACCCAGTACTTC.

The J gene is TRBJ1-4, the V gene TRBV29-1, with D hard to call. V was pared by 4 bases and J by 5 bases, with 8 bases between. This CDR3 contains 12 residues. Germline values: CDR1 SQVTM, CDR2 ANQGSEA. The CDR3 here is CSVARGNEKLFF. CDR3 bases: TGCAGCGTTGCTCGGGGAAATGAAAAACTGTTTTTT.

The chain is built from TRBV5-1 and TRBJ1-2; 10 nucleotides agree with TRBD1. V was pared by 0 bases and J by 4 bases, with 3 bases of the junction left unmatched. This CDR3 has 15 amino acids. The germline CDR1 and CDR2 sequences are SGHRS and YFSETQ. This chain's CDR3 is CASSLDGQGGYGYTF. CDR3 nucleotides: TGCGCCAGCAGCTTGGATGGACAGGGGGGCTATGGCTACACCTTC.

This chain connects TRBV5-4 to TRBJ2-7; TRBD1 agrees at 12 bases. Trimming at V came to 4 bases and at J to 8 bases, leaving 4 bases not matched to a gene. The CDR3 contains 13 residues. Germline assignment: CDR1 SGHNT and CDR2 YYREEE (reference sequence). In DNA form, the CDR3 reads TGTGCCAGCAGCACGGGACAGGGGGCGAAGCAGTACTTC. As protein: CASSTGQGAKQYF.

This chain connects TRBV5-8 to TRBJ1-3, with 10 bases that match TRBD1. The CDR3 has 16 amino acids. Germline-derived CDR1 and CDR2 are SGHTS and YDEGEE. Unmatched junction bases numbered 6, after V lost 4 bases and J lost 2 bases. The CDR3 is CASSGDRGATGNTIYF. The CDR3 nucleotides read TGTGCCAGCAGCGGGGACAGGGGCGCGACTGGAAACACCATATATTTT.

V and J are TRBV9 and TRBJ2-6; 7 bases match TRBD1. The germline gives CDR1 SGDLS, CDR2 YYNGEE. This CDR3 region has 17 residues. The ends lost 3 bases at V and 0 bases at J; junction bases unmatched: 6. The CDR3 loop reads CASSARDSNSGANVLTF. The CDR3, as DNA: TGTGCCAGCAGCGCCAGGGACAGCAACTCTGGGGCCAACGTCCTGACTTTC.

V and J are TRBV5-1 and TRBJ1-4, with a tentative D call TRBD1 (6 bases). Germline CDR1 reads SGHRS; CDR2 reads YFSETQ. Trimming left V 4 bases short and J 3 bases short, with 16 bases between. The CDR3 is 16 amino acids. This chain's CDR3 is CASSKGGGLANEKLFF. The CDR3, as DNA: TGCGCCAGCAGCAAGGGAGGGGGTCTGGCTAATGAAAAACTGTTTTTT.

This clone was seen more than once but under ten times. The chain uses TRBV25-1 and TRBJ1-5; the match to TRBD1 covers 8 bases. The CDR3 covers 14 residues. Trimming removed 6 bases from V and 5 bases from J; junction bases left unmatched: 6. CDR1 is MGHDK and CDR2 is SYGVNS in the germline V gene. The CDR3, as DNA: TGTGCCAGCAGCGGGGGACAGGCCTATCAGCCCCAGCATTTT. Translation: CASSGGQAYQPQHF.

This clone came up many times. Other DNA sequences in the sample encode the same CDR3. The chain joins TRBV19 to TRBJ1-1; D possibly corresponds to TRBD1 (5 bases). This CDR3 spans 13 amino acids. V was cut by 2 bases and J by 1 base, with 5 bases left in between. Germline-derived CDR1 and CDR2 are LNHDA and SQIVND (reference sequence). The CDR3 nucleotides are TGTGCCAGTAGTATACAGGGGAACACTGAAGCTTTCTTT. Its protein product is CASSIQGNTEAFF. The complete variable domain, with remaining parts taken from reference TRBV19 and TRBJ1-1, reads DGGITQSPKYLFRKEGQNVTLSCEQNLNHDAMYWYRQDPGQGLRLIYYSQIVNDFQKGDIAEGYSVSREKKESFPLTVTSAQKNPTAFYLCASSIQGNTEAFFGQGTRLTVV.

CDR3 DNA: TGTGCCAGCAGCGTAGATCTGGGGAACGAGCAGTACTTC. It translates to CASSVDLGNEQYF. The rearrangement uses TRBV9 and TRBJ2-7; D unclear. Trimming shortened V by 0 bases and J by 5 bases, and 9 bases separated the two germline ends. Germline V lookup: CDR1 SGDLS, CDR2 YYNGEE. This CDR3 is 13 amino acids long.

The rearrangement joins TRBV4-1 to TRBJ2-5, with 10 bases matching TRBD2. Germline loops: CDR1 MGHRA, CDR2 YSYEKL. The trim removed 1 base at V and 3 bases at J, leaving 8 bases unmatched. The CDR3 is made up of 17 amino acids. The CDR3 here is CASSQAGAGGPEETQYF. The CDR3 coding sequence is TGCGCCAGCAGCCAAGCCGGAGCGGGAGGGCCGGAAGAGACCCAGTACTTC.

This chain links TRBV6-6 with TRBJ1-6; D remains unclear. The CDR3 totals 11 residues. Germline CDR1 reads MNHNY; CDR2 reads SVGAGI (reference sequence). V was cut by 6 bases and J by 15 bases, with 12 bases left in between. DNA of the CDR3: TGTGCCAGCAGCCCGGGGAGGGACCTCCACTTT. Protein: CASSPGRDLHF.

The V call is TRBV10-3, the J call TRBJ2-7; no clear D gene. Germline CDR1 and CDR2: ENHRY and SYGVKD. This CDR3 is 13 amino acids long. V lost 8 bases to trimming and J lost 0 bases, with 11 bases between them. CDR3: CAISQDLSYEQYF. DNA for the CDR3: TGTGCCATCTCCCAGGACCTCTCCTACGAGCAGTACTTC.

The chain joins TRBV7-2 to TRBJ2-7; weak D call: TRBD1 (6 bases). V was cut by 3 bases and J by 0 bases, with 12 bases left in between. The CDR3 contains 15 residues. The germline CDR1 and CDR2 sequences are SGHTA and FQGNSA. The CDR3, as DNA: TGTGCCAGCAGCTTGGGACACATACCCTCCTACGAGCAGTACTTC. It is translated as CASSLGHIPSYEQYF.

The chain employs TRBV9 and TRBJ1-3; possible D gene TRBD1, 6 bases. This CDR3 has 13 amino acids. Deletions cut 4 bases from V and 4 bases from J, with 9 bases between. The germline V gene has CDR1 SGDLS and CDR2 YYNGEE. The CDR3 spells CASSSGTGNTIYF. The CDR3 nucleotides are TGTGCCAGCAGCTCGGGGACAGGAAACACCATATATTTT.

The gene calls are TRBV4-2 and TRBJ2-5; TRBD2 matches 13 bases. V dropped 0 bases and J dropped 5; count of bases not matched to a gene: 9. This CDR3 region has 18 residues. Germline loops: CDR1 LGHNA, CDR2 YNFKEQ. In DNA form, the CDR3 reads TGTGCCAGCAGCCAAGAACTAGCGGGGGGGCCTGGGTACGAGACCCAGTACTTC. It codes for CASSQELAGGPGYETQYF.

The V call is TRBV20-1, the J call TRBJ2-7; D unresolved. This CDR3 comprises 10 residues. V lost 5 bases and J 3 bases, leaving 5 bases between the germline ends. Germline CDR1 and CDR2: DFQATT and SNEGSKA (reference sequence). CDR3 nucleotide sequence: TGCAGTGCTGGATTCTACGAGCAGTACTTC. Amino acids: CSAGFYEQYF.

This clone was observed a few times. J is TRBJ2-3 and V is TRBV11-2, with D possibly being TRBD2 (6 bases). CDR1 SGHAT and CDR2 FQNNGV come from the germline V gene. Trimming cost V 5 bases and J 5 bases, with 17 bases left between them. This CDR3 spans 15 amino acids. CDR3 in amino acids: CASSLGTHSGDTQYF. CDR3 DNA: TGTGCCAGCAGCCTAGGGACTCACAGTGGAGATACGCAGTATTTT.